This TCR beta chain was recorded in a study of T cell changes during pregnancy in multiple sclerosis. Generated by immunoSEQ multiplex PCR, the TCRdb table keeps only in-frame clones and is missing some. Of approximately 32,000 clones listed, roughly 89% were seen once; the top ten hold approximately 5%. Trimming removed 4 bases from V and 1 base from J; junction bases left unmatched: 10. The CDR3 consists of 17 residues. The V gene's germline CDR1 is SGHRS and CDR2 YFSETQ. This clone has just one count. The specimen comprised CD8+ T cells from peripheral blood mononuclear cells, sampled in the first trimester of pregnancy. V is TRBV5-1 and J is TRBJ2-3; 9 bases match TRBD1. The source of this sequence is a female donor with multiple sclerosis, enrolled in a pregnancy study. In nucleotides, the CDR3 is TGCGCCAGCAGCGACCTCACAGGGGGCAGGGGCACAGATACGCAGTATTTT. Amino acids: CASSDLTGGRGTDTQYF.